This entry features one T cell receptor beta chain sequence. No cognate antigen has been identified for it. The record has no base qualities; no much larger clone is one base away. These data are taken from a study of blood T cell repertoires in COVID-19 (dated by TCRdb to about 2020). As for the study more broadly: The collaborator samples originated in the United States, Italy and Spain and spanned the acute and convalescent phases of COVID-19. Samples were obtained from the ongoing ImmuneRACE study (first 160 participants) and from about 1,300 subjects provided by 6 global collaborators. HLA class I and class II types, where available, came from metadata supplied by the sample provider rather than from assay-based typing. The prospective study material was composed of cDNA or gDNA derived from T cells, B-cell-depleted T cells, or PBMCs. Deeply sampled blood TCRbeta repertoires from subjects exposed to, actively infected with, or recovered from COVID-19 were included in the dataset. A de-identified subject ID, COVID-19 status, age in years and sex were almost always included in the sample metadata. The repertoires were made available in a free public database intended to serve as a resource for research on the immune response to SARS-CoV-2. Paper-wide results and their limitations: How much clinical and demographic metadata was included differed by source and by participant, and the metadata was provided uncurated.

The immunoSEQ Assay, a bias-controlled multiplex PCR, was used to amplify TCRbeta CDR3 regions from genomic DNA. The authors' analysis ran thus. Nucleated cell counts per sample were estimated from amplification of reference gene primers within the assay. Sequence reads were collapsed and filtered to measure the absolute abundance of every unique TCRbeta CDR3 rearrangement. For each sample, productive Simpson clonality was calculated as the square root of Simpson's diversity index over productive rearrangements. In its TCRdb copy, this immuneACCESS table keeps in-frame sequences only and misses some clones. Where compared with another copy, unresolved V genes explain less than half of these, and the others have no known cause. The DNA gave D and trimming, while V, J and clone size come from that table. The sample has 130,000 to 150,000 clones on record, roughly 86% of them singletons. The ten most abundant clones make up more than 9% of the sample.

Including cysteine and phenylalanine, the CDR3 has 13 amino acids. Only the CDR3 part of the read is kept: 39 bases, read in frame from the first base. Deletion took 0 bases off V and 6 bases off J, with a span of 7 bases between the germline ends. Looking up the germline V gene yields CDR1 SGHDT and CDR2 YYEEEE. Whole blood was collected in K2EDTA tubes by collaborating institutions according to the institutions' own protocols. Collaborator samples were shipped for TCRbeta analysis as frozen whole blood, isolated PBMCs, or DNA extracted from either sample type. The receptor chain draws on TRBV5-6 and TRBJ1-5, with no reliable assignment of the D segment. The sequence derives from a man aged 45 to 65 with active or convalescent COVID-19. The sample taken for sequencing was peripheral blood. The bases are TGTGCCAGCAGCTTGGGGGCGAGTCAGCCCCAGCATTTT. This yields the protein CASSLGASQPQHF.